This T cell receptor (beta chain) was sequenced during a study of cytomegalovirus exposure and HLA in healthy donors. Study-level results: According to reports, the classifier identified cytomegalovirus status with high specificity and sensitivity.

Germline loops: CDR1 SGHNT, CDR2 YYREEE (reference sequence). The CDR3 extends over 15 amino acids. This PCR relied on a set of 60 Vbeta primers and 13 Jbeta primers. Libraries were prepared by immunoSEQ multiplex PCR; TCRdb keeps only in-frame clonotypes and omits some of them. This sample has fewer than 150,000 clones, with 79% found just once. Of note for this clone: What it recognizes is unknown.

The J gene is TRBJ2-5, the V gene TRBV5-4; 11 bases fit TRBD2. The last part of the DNA fits TRBJ2-7 better; the J call may be wrong. Sequencing was performed on PBMCs. The receptor comes from a man aged 35 to 55 in good health and CMV-seropositive. In DNA form, the CDR3 reads TGTGCCAGCAGCACTAGCGGGAGAGTCATCTACGAGCAGTACTTC. Amino acids: CASSTSGRVIYEQYF.